The clone carrying this TCR beta chain was seen repeatedly, ten times or more. No antigen is known for it. CDR1 is SGHTA and CDR2 is FQGNSA in the germline V gene. With V trimmed by 3 bases and J by 5 bases, 8 bases remained unmatched. This CDR3 has 15 amino acids. TCRdb fed the reads into MiXCR, producing one record per CDR3 protein. The profile covers about 330,000 distinct CDR3 sequences, with about 34% appearing a single time and roughly 14% taken by the ten largest. The data originate from a study of T cell repertoires in cytomegalovirus infection. The sequencing here drew on cultured PBMCs, taken from culture after CMV antigen stimulation. This receptor was identified in a human donor in good health (CMV status not recorded). Some clones in this sample may be carry-over from other donors' samples. The V call is TRBV7-2, the J call TRBJ2-3; 7 bases line up with TRBD2. The chain's CDR3 is CASSFFAGVVDTQYF. The CDR3 DNA sequence: TGTGCCAGCAGCTTTTTCGCGGGAGTGGTAGATACGCAGTATTTT.